In its sample, the clone carrying this T cell receptor beta chain was seen once. Its antigen is unidentified. Treatment for all HIV-infected participants took place in the United States. This entry is derived from a study of long-term antiretroviral therapy in people with HIV. At the level of the study: Some samples came about a decade before the 2015 immediate-ART recommendation, and these were the earliest.

Survey level was the resolution at which the v3.0 immunoSEQ assay ran. TCRdb's copy holds only in-frame clones and misses some; the assay was immunoSEQ multiplex PCR. The data hold 17,000 or so clones, with roughly 77% observed a single time. The length of the CDR3 is 15 residues. The ends lost 4 bases at V and 5 bases at J; junction bases unmatched: 8. The germline V gene has CDR1 SGHDN and CDR2 FVKESK. Study results and caveats: Even long-term ART left TRB diversity below transplant donor controls, despite gains.

This clonotype was obtained from a man aged 18 to 29 with HIV. V is TRBV14 and J is TRBJ2-5, with 9 bases identical to TRBD1. Sample: unsorted PBMCs, taken 0.3 years after starting antiretroviral therapy. The CDR3: CASSPSGTGLETQYF. The CDR3 DNA reads TGTGCCAGCAGCCCGTCCGGGACAGGGTTGGAGACCCAGTACTTC.